A selection of T cell receptor beta chains follows, all from one sample in a study of identical twins. TCRdb re-derived calls from the 5' RACE reads in MiXCR, one entry per CDR3 protein. The sample includes some 1,600,000 distinct CDR3 sequences, around 29% of them seen just once. The specimen sequenced was cord blood. The receptors originated from a newborn girl in good health. CDR3s include the opening cysteine and the closing phenylalanine or tryptophan. A D gene is named only where the DNA matches it firmly. Only part of the rows carry a size: once, few, many, or a class if the clone is expanded.

d_call	v_call	j_call	clone_size	cdr3_aa	cdr3_nt
TRBD2	TRBV5-6	TRBJ2-4	many	CASSLGLAENIQYF	TGTGCCAGCAGCTTAGGACTAGCGGAAAACATTCAGTACTTC
-	TRBV4-1	TRBJ2-7	-	CASSQAMADYEQYF	TGCGCCAGCAGCCAAGCGATGGCAGACTACGAGCAGTACTTC
-	TRBV6-1	TRBJ1-1	-	CASSELWTEAFF	TGTGCCAGCAGTGAACTGTGGACTGAAGCTTTCTTT
-	TRBV14	TRBJ2-5	-	CASSQGDFPQETQYF	TGTGCCAGCAGCCAAGGAGACTTCCCGCAAGAGACCCAGTACTTC
-	TRBV11-2	TRBJ2-5	-	CASSPIMKVRVTRPQETQYF	TGTGCCAGCAGCCCGATTATGAAGGTTAGGGTTACTAGGCCCCAAGAGACCCAGTACTTC
TRBD2	TRBV6-1	TRBJ2-5	few	CASRLELADQETQYF	TGTGCCAGCAGACTAGAACTAGCGGACCAAGAGACCCAGTACTTC
TRBD1	TRBV5-1	TRBJ2-3	-	CASSTAGGSRGDTQYF	TGCGCCAGCAGCACTGCAGGGGGCTCTCGGGGAGATACGCAGTATTTT
TRBD2	TRBV20-1	TRBJ2-1	few	CSARDWRLASNEQFF	TGCAGTGCTAGAGATTGGAGACTAGCTAGCAATGAGCAGTTCTTC
TRBD2	TRBV24-1	TRBJ2-3	few	CATSDRRPGTSLDTQYF	TGTGCCACCAGTGACCGACGTCCCGGGACTAGTTTGGATACGCAGTATTTT
TRBD1	TRBV6-1	TRBJ2-4	-	CASSRDRVQNIQYF	TGTGCCAGCAGTCGGGACAGGGTCCAAAACATTCAGTACTTC
-	TRBV10-3	TRBJ2-7	many	CAISDQSSYEQYF	TGTGCCATCAGTGATCAGAGCTCCTACGAGCAGTACTTC
TRBD2	TRBV4-1	TRBJ2-1	-	CASSHPAGVLPNEQFF	TGCGCCAGCAGCCATCCGGCGGGAGTGTTGCCAAATGAGCAGTTCTTC
TRBD1	TRBV20-1	TRBJ1-5	-	CSARVLQGRWSTGNQPQHF	TGCAGTGCTAGGGTATTACAGGGGCGCTGGTCCACGGGGAATCAGCCCCAGCATTTT
-	TRBV20-1	TRBJ1-5	few	CSARDLVRQSNQPQHF	TGCAGTGCTAGAGATTTGGTTAGACAGTCAAATCAGCCCCAGCATTTT
-	TRBV29-1	TRBJ2-7	few	CSALTTRIFSYNEQYF	TGCAGCGCCCTAACGACTAGAATCTTTTCCTACAATGAGCAGTACTTC
-	TRBV20-1	TRBJ1-5	-	CSASGHSMRPQHF	TGCAGTGCTAGCGGCCACTCCATGCGGCCCCAGCATTTT
-	TRBV6-5	TRBJ1-1	-	CASGGRGSQAFF	TGTGCCAGCGGTGGACGCGGTTCTCAAGCTTTCTTT
TRBD1	TRBV19	TRBJ2-7	few	CASSIWWDSSYEQYF	TGTGCCAGTAGTATTTGGTGGGACAGCTCCTACGAGCAGTACTTC
-	TRBV5-1	TRBJ2-3	many	CASSLDLDTQYF	TGCGCCAGCAGCTTGGATCTAGATACGCAGTATTTT
-	TRBV7-7	TRBJ2-1	few	CASSLGSPGTTEEQFF	TGTGCCAGCAGCTTGGGTTCTCCAGGGACCACAGAAGAGCAGTTCTTC
-	TRBV30	TRBJ1-5	-	CAWSVEGGQPQHF	TGTGCCTGGAGTGTTGAGGGAGGTCAGCCCCAGCATTTT
-	TRBV28	TRBJ2-7	many	CASRVGWLRYEQYF	TGTGCCAGCAGAGTGGGTTGGCTACGGTACGAGCAGTACTTC
-	TRBV11-2	TRBJ2-1	-	CASSPGVGNNEQFF	TGTGCCAGCAGCCCGGGGGTAGGGAACAATGAGCAGTTCTTC
-	TRBV5-6	TRBJ1-1	-	CASSGTGTEVSNTEAFF	TGTGCCAGCAGCGGAACCGGGACGGAAGTATCGAACACTGAAGCTTTCTTT
-	TRBV2	TRBJ1-5	few	CASRRDEGNQPQHF	TGTGCCAGCAGACGCGACGAGGGCAATCAGCCCCAGCATTTT
TRBD1	TRBV9	TRBJ2-7	few	CASSDGDRVGEQYF	TGTGCCAGCAGCGACGGGGACAGGGTGGGTGAGCAGTACTTC